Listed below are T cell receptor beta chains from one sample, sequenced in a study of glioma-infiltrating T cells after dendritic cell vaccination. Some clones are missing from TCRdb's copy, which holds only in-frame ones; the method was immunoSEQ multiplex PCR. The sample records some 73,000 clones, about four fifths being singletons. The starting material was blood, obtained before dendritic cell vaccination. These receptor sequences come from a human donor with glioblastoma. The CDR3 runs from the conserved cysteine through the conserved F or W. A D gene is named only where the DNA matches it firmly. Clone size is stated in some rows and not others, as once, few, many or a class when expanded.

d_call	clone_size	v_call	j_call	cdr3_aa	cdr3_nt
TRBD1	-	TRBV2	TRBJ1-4	CASGGQGGEKLFF	TGTGCCAGCGGTGGACAGGGGGGCGAAAAACTGTTTTTT
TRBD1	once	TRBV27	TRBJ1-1	CASSPGRGQGTAWGNTEAFF	TGTGCCAGCAGTCCTGGCCGAGGACAGGGGACCGCCTGGGGAAACACTGAAGCTTTCTTT
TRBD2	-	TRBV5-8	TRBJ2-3	CASSIAGWTDTQYF	TGTGCCAGCAGCATAGCGGGGTGGACAGATACGCAGTATTTT
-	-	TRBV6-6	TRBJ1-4	CASTGFEKLFF	TGTGCCAGCACCGGGTTCGAAAAACTGTTTTTT
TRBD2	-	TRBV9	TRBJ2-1	CASSPRSVSGGMGEQFF	TGTGCCAGCAGCCCTCGTAGTGTGAGCGGGGGGATGGGTGAGCAGTTCTTC
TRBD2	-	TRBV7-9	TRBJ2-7	CASSRSGGDHEQYF	TGTGCCAGCAGCCGGAGCGGGGGGGACCACGAGCAGTACTTC
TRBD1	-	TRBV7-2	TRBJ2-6	CASSRRDSPSGANVLTF	TGTGCCAGCAGCCGCCGGGACAGCCCATCTGGGGCCAACGTCCTGACTTTC
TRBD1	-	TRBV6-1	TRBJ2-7	CASSSSGQAAYEQYF	TGTGCCAGCAGTTCGAGCGGACAGGCGGCTTACGAGCAGTACTTC
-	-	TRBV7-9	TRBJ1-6	CASSGPGPNSPLHF	TGTGCCAGCAGCGGGCCAGGGCCGAATTCACCCCTCCACTTT
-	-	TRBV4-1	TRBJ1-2	CASSQGPRGSHGYTF	TGCGCCAGCAGCCAAGGCCCCAGGGGAAGCCATGGCTACACCTTC
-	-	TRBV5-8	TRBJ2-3	CASRSTPFASTDTQYF	TGTGCCAGCAGATCTACCCCCTTCGCTAGCACAGATACGCAGTATTTT
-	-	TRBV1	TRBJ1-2	CTSSPNPDRTHGNNYGYTF	TGCACCAGCAGCCCGAATCCAGACAGGACACACGGTAATAACTATGGCTACACCTTC
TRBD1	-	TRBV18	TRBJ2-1	CASSPTGSLNEQFF	TGTGCCAGCTCACCGACAGGGTCCCTAAATGAGCAGTTCTTC
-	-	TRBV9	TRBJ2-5	CASSVGVARWGETQYF	TGTGCCAGCAGCGTAGGGGTAGCGCGCTGGGGAGAGACCCAGTACTTC
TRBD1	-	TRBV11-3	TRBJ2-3	CASSQGTGEGTQYF	TGTGCCAGCAGCCAGGGGACAGGGGAAGGCACGCAGTATTTT
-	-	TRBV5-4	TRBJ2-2	CASSLQGNTGELFF	TGTGCCAGCAGCTTGCAGGGGAACACCGGGGAGCTGTTTTTT
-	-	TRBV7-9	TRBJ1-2	CASSLELGKGWNGYTF	TGTGCCAGCAGCTTAGAGCTCGGGAAAGGTTGGAATGGCTACACCTTC
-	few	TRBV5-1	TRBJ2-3	CASSLGAAGPDTQYF	TGCGCCAGCAGCTTGGGAGCGGCAGGCCCAGATACGCAGTATTTT
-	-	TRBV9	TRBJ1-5	CASSVDGQGGQPQHF	TGTGCCAGCAGCGTAGATGGGCAGGGAGGTCAGCCCCAGCATTTT
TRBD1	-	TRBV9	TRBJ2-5	CASSVARTGGQETQYF	TGTGCCAGCAGCGTAGCTAGGACAGGGGGGCAAGAGACCCAGTACTTC
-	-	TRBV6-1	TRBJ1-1	CASRAGQGITEAFF	TGTGCCAGCAGGGCCGGGCAGGGTATCACTGAAGCTTTCTTT
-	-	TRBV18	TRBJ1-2	CASSPFSANYGYTF	TGTGCCAGCTCACCATTTTCAGCTAACTATGGCTACACCTTC
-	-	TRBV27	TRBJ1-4	CASSWNSATNEKLFF	TGTGCCAGCAGTTGGAACAGTGCAACTAATGAAAAACTGTTTTTT
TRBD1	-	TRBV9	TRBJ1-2	CASSGRDRGFFIGGYTF	TGTGCCAGCAGCGGGCGGGACAGGGGGTTTTTTATAGGTGGCTACACCTTC
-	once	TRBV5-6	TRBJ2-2	CASSLRRGRDAGELFF	TGTGCCAGCAGCCTACGTCGGGGTCGCGACGCCGGGGAGCTGTTTTTT
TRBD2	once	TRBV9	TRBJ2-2	CASSVSSGGGTGELFF	TGTGCCAGCAGCGTTTCCTCGGGAGGCGGTACCGGGGAGCTGTTTTTT
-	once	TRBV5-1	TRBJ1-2	CASSSGNYGYTF	TGCGCCAGCAGTTCGGGGAACTATGGCTACACCTTC
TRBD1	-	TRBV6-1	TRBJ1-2	CASSGRQGNYGYTF	TGTGCCAGCAGTGGGCGACAGGGGAACTATGGCTACACCTTC
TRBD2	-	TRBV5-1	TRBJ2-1	CASSRGASGVHEQFF	TGCGCCAGCAGCCGGGGGGCTAGCGGGGTCCATGAGCAGTTCTTC
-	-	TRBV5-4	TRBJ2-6	CASSLGVIRGANVLTF	TGTGCCAGCAGCTTGGGAGTAATACGTGGGGCCAACGTCCTGACTTTC
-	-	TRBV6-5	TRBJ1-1	CASSYSTGGTEAFF	TGTGCCAGCAGTTACTCGACCGGGGGCACTGAAGCTTTCTTT
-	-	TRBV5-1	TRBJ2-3	CASSLDAGLTDTQYF	TGCGCCAGCAGCTTGGACGCAGGGCTCACAGATACGCAGTATTTT
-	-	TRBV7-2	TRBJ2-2	CASSLSPIANTGELFF	TGTGCCAGCAGTCTTAGTCCTATAGCGAACACCGGGGAGCTGTTTTTT
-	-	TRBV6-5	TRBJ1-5	CASSLGGTFNQPQHF	TGTGCCAGCAGTCTTGGGGGGACTTTCAATCAGCCCCAGCATTTT
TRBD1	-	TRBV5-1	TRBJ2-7	CASSPSPQGAYEQYF	TGCGCCAGCAGCCCGTCTCCCCAGGGGGCCTACGAGCAGTACTTC
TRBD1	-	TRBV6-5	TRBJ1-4	CASSYATTGESEKLFF	TGTGCCAGCAGTTACGCCACGACAGGGGAGAGTGAAAAACTGTTTTTT
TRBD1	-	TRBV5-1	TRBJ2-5	CASSFQGAIGETQYF	TGCGCCAGCAGCTTCCAGGGGGCAATAGGGGAGACCCAGTACTTC
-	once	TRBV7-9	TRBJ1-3	CASRRGESGNTIYF	TGTGCCAGCAGACGGGGGGAGTCTGGAAACACCATATATTTT
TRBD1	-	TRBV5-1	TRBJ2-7	CASSPGTGGEREQYF	TGCGCCAGCAGCCCGGGGACAGGGGGCGAACGCGAGCAGTACTTC
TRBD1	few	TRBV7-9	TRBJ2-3	CASSPPRTGAADTQYF	TGTGCCAGCAGCCCCCCCCGGACAGGGGCAGCAGATACGCAGTATTTT
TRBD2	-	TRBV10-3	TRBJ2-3	CAISEPTSGSGDTATSTDTQYF	TGTGCCATCAGTGAGCCAACTTCAGGTAGCGGGGATACCGCGACTAGCACAGATACGCAGTATTTT
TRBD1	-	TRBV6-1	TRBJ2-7	CASSGDRGLPRAYEQYF	TGTGCCAGCAGTGGGGACAGGGGATTACCCCGGGCCTACGAGCAGTACTTC
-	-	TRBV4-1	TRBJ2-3	CASSQEGGMTDTQYF	TGCGCCAGCAGCCAAGAAGGCGGGATGACAGATACGCAGTATTTT